This T cell receptor (beta chain) derives from a study of T cell responses to AZD1222 COVID-19 vaccine. Study-level information: Analysis merged second doses at about 4 or about 12 weeks.

The assay was immunoSEQ multiplex PCR, and TCRdb's table has in-frame clones only and misses some. The profile shows around 180,000 clones, 80% to 90% of them singletons. Concerning this clone: What it recognizes is unknown.

Study results and limitations: Repertoire collection took place solely once the T cell response had peaked. When two AZD1222 doses had been given, Spike-specific TCR breadth and depth rose.

Sequenced material: peripheral blood, taken on day 0 of AZD1222 vaccination. The clonotype was recovered from an adult in good health.

The CDR3 nucleotides read TGTGCCAGCTCACCTCGAGGAGTTAATTCACCCCTCCACTTT. It codes for CASSPRGVNSPLHF. The chain links TRBV18 to TRBJ1-6; D remains ambiguous. Germline V gene sequence: CDR1 KGHSH, CDR2 LQKENI. V lost 3 bases and J lost 6, with 9 bases in between. CDR3 length: 14 amino acids.